This entry concerns a single T cell receptor beta chain. This sample was taken from a study of siplizumab effects on memory and regulatory T cells. Profiling relied on immunoSEQ multiplex PCR, and the TCRdb table lists in-frame clones only, not all of them. Altogether 80,000 to 95,000 clones are present, just under 95% being singletons, with the ten largest covering about 18%. The CDR3 runs 17 residues. Germline CDR1 reads MNHEY; CDR2 reads SMNVEV (reference sequence). The V end lost 5 bases, the J end lost 8 bases, and 25 bases lay between the germline ends. The sequence was obtained from a human donor in good health. Sequencing used CD8+ T cells sorted from blood. The J gene is TRBJ2-1, the V gene TRBV27, with D maybe TRBD2 (6 bases). This CDR3 is CASSGRLVPPGSHEQFF. CDR3 in DNA: TGTGCCAGCAGTGGACGACTAGTTCCCCCTGGGTCCCATGAGCAGTTCTTC.